Listed below are T cell receptor beta chains from one sample, sequenced in a study of control samples from healthy donors and cancer patients. Here immunoSEQ multiplex PCR was the method, and the copy in TCRdb shows in-frame clones only, minus some. The sample holds 200,000 or so clones, about 90% seen once. The specimen sequenced was blood. These receptors originate from a man aged 30-40 years in good health. Both conserved end residues are part of each CDR3. The order of the fields is clone size, D gene, V gene, J gene, CDR3 protein, CDR3 DNA. A D gene is named only where the DNA matches it firmly. The listing skips clone size in some rows; elsewhere it reads once, few, many or a size class.

-	-	TRBV30	TRBJ1-1	CASNTGTLAAFF	TGTGCTTCTAACACAGGAACGCTCGCGGCTTTCTTT
-	TRBD1	TRBV9	TRBJ2-3	CASSVRQGVSTDTQYF	TGTGCCAGCAGCGTCCGACAGGGGGTAAGCACAGATACGCAGTATTTT
-	-	TRBV30	TRBJ2-5	CAWSVGETQYF	TGTGCCTGGAGTGTTGGAGAGACCCAGTACTTC
once	-	TRBV19	TRBJ1-3	CASSPTGLSGNTIYF	TGTGCCAGTAGCCCAACAGGCCTCTCTGGAAACACCATATATTTT
-	TRBD2	TRBV6-6	TRBJ2-3	CASRAGGTTDTQYF	TGTGCCAGCAGGGCCGGGGGGACCACAGATACGCAGTATTTT
-	-	TRBV9	TRBJ1-6	CASSVQVGDNSPLHF	TGTGCCAGCAGCGTACAGGTAGGGGATAATTCACCCCTCCACTTT
-	TRBD2	TRBV3-1/TRBV3-2	TRBJ2-1	CASSQGARLAGEQFF	TGTGCCAGCAGCCAGGGGGCGAGACTAGCGGGCGAGCAGTTCTTC
-	TRBD1	TRBV14	TRBJ2-1	CASSQSRGRRYNEQFF	TGTGCCAGCAGCCAATCTAGGGGGCGCCGATACAATGAGCAGTTCTTC
-	TRBD2	TRBV3-1/TRBV3-2	TRBJ2-3	CASSQDRGGQYF	TGTGCCAGCAGCCAAGATCGGGGGGGGCAGTATTTT
-	-	TRBV3-1/TRBV3-2	TRBJ2-2	CASSQSAGGNTGELFF	TGTGCCAGCAGCCAGTCTGCCGGGGGAAACACCGGGGAGCTGTTTTTT
-	-	TRBV5-1	TRBJ1-4	CASSLTGTAVNNEKLFF	TGCGCCAGCAGCTTAACCGGGACTGCAGTCAATAATGAAAAACTGTTTTTT
-	-	TRBV7-3	TRBJ2-1	CASSLRGLDSYNEQFF	TGTGCCAGCAGCTTAAGGGGACTTGACTCCTACAATGAGCAGTTCTTC
few	TRBD2	TRBV7-2	TRBJ2-1	CASSRLAGVGYEQFF	TGTGCCAGCAGCAGACTAGCGGGGGTCGGGTATGAGCAGTTCTTC
once	-	TRBV6-5	TRBJ2-7	CASSSGINYEQYF	TGTGCCAGCAGTTCGGGGATCAACTACGAGCAGTACTTC
-	-	TRBV11-2	TRBJ1-1	CASSPTVANTEAFF	TGTGCCAGCAGCCCTACAGTAGCGAACACTGAAGCTTTCTTT
-	-	TRBV11-2	TRBJ2-7	CASSPYRGGGLYEQYF	TGTGCCAGCAGCCCGTACAGAGGAGGGGGCCTCTACGAGCAGTACTTC